This T cell receptor (beta chain) was sequenced for a study of blood T cell repertoires in COVID-19. Study at large: Researchers got acute and convalescent COVID-19 samples from the United States, Italy and Spain.

Under the authors' procedure: Cell counts per sample came from amplifying reference gene primers. Assay used: immunoSEQ multiplex PCR; TCRdb lists only in-frame clones, some missing. The V and J calls and clone size are taken from that table; D and trimming were inferred from the DNA. The table records 180,000 or so clones, over 75% of them present only once. CDR3 length: 12 amino acids. V lost 5 bases and J lost 4; bases outside the gene matches: 1. Per germline, CDR1 MNHEY and CDR2 SVGAGI. The rearrangement joins TRBV6-5 to TRBJ2-7, with 8 bases matching TRBD1. The sequence derives from a human donor with active or convalescent COVID-19. The donor label of this sample is uncertain. Source material: peripheral blood. The CDR3, as DNA: TGTGCCAGCAGTAGACAGGGGTACGAGCAGTACTTC. Its translation: CASSRQGYEQYF.